The 32 T cell receptor beta chains in this list originate from one sample, sequenced in a study of cytomegalovirus exposure and HLA in healthy donors. This PCR relied on a set of 60 Vbeta primers and 13 Jbeta primers. Clones were read by immunoSEQ multiplex PCR, and TCRdb kept only the in-frame ones, dropping some. Of some 98,000 clones detected, roughly three quarters appear once; the ten largest clones hold approximately 1.3%. The sequenced sample was PBMCs. The receptors derive from a man aged 40-49 years in good health and CMV-seronegative.

The chain has TRBV15 and TRBJ2-5; 8 bases match TRBD1. The CDR3 totals 15 residues. Germline loops: CDR1 LNHNV, CDR2 YYDKDF (reference sequence). Trimming at V came to 4 bases and at J to 4 bases, leaving 8 bases not matched to a gene. The CDR3 DNA is TGTGCCACCAGCAATGGACAGGGTCGTAGAGAGACCCAGTACTTC. Protein: CATSNGQGRRETQYF.

The chain joins TRBV5-1 to TRBJ2-7, with TRBD2 matching 10 bases. The CDR3 is 15 residues long. Germline V gene lookup returns CDR1 SGHRS and CDR2 YFSETQ. V shed 0 bases and J 3 bases; nucleotides not matched to a gene: 3. The CDR3 here is CASSLGLAGDYEQYF. In DNA form, the CDR3 reads TGCGCCAGCAGCTTGGGTCTAGCGGGAGACTACGAGCAGTACTTC.

This clone was counted between two and nine times. This sequence joins TRBV29-1 and TRBJ2-2; D not resolved. The CDR3 sequence is 11 residues long. Germline assignment: CDR1 SQVTM and CDR2 ANQGSEA. Trimming stripped 6 bases from V and 3 bases from J, with 5 bases between. DNA of the CDR3: TGCAGCGTGTTATACACCGGGGAGCTGTTTTTT. It translates to CSVLYTGELFF.

CDR3 nucleotide sequence: TGTGCCAGCAGCAATGGGAGGGTGGCTCCTCAGCCCCAGCATTTT. It codes for CASSNGRVAPQPQHF. The chain is built from TRBV21-1 and TRBJ1-5. TRBV21-1 is recorded as a pseudogene. This CDR3 contains 15 residues.

The chain uses TRBV5-1 and TRBJ1-1; 9 positions match TRBD1. J lost 0 bases, V lost 5 bases, and 8 bases had no gene match. The CDR3 is 16 amino acids. Germline CDR1 reads SGHRS; CDR2 reads YFSETQ. In DNA form, the CDR3 reads TGCGCCAGCAGGGGACAGGGTTGGGGATTGAACACTGAAGCTTTCTTT. Translation: CASRGQGWGLNTEAFF.

V gene TRBV4-1 combines with J gene TRBJ1-2; no reliable D call. This CDR3 comprises 14 residues. V lost 3 bases and J lost 0, with 8 bases in between. Germline CDR1 MGHRA, CDR2 YSYEKL. CDR3 nucleotide sequence: TGCGCCAGCAGCCAGAGGTCCACTAACTATGGCTACACCTTC. Protein product: CASSQRSTNYGYTF.

This chain connects TRBV5-1 to TRBJ2-3; TRBD1 matches 10 bases. The CDR3 runs to 17 residues. Germline loops: CDR1 SGHRS, CDR2 YFSETQ. Trimming cost V 0 bases and J 2 bases; bases outside gene matches: 6. CDR3 DNA sequence: TGCGCCAGCAGCTTGGTCGGGACAGGGGTTACCACAGATACGCAGTATTTT. It is translated as CASSLVGTGVTTDTQYF.

CDR3 nucleotides: TGCGCCAGCAGCCAAGGGGAGGGTAGGTACGAGCAGTACTTC. Translating it yields CASSQGEGRYEQYF. The J gene is TRBJ2-7, the V gene TRBV4-3; 7 positions match TRBD2. J lost 4 bases, V lost 1 base, and 4 bases had no gene match. The CDR3 consists of 14 residues. In germline, CDR1 is LGHNA, CDR2 YSLEER.

The CDR3 sequence is CASSLGGGGPNQPQHF. The CDR3 nucleotides read TGTGCCAGCAGCTTAGGAGGGGGGGGGCCCAATCAGCCCCAGCATTTT. The rearrangement links TRBV11-2 to TRBJ1-5; weak D call: TRBD1 (6 bases). V was shortened by 1 base and J by 3 bases, with 13 bases between the two germline ends. The CDR3 extends over 16 amino acids. Germline assignment: CDR1 SGHAT and CDR2 FQNNGV.

V is TRBV2 and J is TRBJ1-2; 7 bases match TRBD1. The J segment lost 2 bases and the V segment lost 6 bases, leaving 3 bases of the junction unmatched. Germline V CDR1 and CDR2: SNHLY, FYNNEI. The CDR3 length is 13 residues. The CDR3 loop reads CASSQGQNYGYTF. The DNA for the CDR3 is TGTGCCAGCAGCCAGGGACAGAACTATGGCTACACCTTC.

Turning to this clone: A read error may account for a junction end that differs from germline. This sequence joins TRBV7-9 and TRBJ1-1; tentatively, D is TRBD1 (5 bases). The length of the CDR3 is 16 residues. CDR1 and CDR2 from the germline V gene are SEHNR and FQNEAQ (reference sequence). The CDR3 region is CSSSLARRERDTEAFF. The CDR3 nucleotides read TGTTCCAGCAGCTTAGCGCGCAGGGAAAGAGACACTGAAGCTTTCTTT.

As concerns this clone: One junction end disagrees with the germline gene, perhaps due to a read error. The sample contains more than one DNA sequence encoding this CDR3. The CDR3 is CASTDHHRGVYEQYF. The CDR3 nucleotides read TGCGCCAGCACCGATCATCACAGGGGAGTCTACGAGCAGTACTTC. This chain uses TRBV5-5 with TRBJ2-7; 7 bases match TRBD1. This CDR3 spans 15 amino acids. Per the germline V gene, CDR1 is SGHKS and CDR2 is YYEKEE (reference sequence).

This chain uses TRBV6-1 with TRBJ1-5; 9 bases fit TRBD1. CDR3 size: 16 residues. Germline assignment: CDR1 MNHNS and CDR2 SASEGT. Trimming took 4 bases from V and 0 from J; bases not matched to a gene: 4. The DNA of the CDR3 is TGTGCCAGCAGTGCCCGGACAGGGGATAGCAATCAGCCCCAGCATTTT. Translated: CASSARTGDSNQPQHF.

The chain employs TRBV7-9 and TRBJ2-1; 7 nucleotides line up with TRBD2. From germline, CDR1 is SEHNR and CDR2 FQNEAQ (reference sequence). J lost 7 bases, V lost 9 bases, and 18 bases had no gene match. This CDR3 is built from 16 residues. In DNA, the CDR3 is TGTGCCAGTTCGGGGAAAGGTAATCTCGGGGGGAATGAGCAGTTCTTC. It specifies CASSGKGNLGGNEQFF.

V is TRBV15 and J is TRBJ1-5; D might be TRBD1 (6 bases). V was shortened by 1 base and J by 7 bases, with 20 bases between the two germline ends. Germline CDR1 is LNHNV and CDR2 is YYDKDF (reference sequence). The CDR3 has 17 amino acids. The CDR3 region is CATSRGGAGRVGQPQHF. The CDR3 region has the DNA TGTGCCACCAGCAGAGGGGGGGCAGGGAGGGTTGGGCAGCCCCAGCATTTT.

This clone appeared a few times. This CDR3 fails to terminate in the conserved phenylalanine or tryptophan, so it likely reflects a read error. The DNA is omitted, as the CDR3 cannot be located on it reliably, and the CDR3 follows TCRdb's listing. This chain joins TRBV15 and TRBJ1-2; the table's D gene call, TRBD1, was not cross checked with the DNA. The germline V gene has CDR1 LNHNV and CDR2 YYDKDF (reference sequence). The CDR3 spans 12 residues, counting both ends. The CDR3 loop is CATSRDDVQGSV.

This chain connects TRBV7-3 to TRBJ2-2; 7 bases are shared with TRBD1. CDR3 length equals 15 residues. Germline-derived CDR1 and CDR2 are SGHTA and FQGTGA. With V trimmed by 2 bases and J by 5 bases, 5 bases remained unmatched. The CDR3 spells CASSLDRAYTGELFF. The CDR3 DNA reads as TGTGCCAGCAGCTTAGACAGGGCTTATACCGGGGAGCTGTTTTTT.

J is TRBJ2-6 and V is TRBV19, with 11 positions matching TRBD1. The CDR3 loop spans 17 amino acids. In germline, CDR1 is LNHDA, CDR2 SQIVND (reference sequence). V was clipped by 7 bases and J by 0 bases; unmatched bases: 5. The CDR3 loop is CASTPGQGVSGANVLTF. CDR3 bases: TGTGCCAGTACCCCGGGACAGGGGGTCTCTGGGGCCAACGTCCTGACTTTC.

This sequence joins TRBV6-1 and TRBJ1-3; 8 bases match TRBD1. From germline, CDR1 is MNHNS and CDR2 SASEGT. This CDR3 has 13 amino acids. V gave up 4 bases and J gave up 4 bases; unmatched junction bases: 0. CDR3 DNA: TGTGCCAGCAGTGGACAGGGGGGAAACACCATATATTTT. This codes for CASSGQGGNTIYF.

The V gene is TRBV9, the J gene TRBJ2-3; D gene unclear. Trimming removed 1 base at V and 6 bases at J, with 12 bases between. Germline V gene data show CDR1 as SGDLS and CDR2 as YYNGEE. This CDR3 is built from 14 residues. The CDR3 DNA is TGTGCCAGCAGCGTATATTCCTTCGGGGATACGCAGTATTTT. Translating it yields CASSVYSFGDTQYF.

J is TRBJ1-4 and V is TRBV15; 8 bases map to TRBD1. The CDR3 totals 14 residues. Per the germline V gene, CDR1 is LNHNV and CDR2 is YYDKDF (reference sequence). V trimming: 6 bases; J trimming: 6 bases; junction bases outside the gene matches: 6. CDR3 DNA sequence: TGTGCCACCAGACAGGACAGGGTGGATGAAAAACTGTTTTTT. Residues: CATRQDRVDEKLFF.

This clone appeared a few times. The chain has TRBV6-1 and TRBJ2-2; 7 nucleotides align to TRBD1. Germline V gives CDR1 MNHNS, CDR2 SASEGT. With 6 bases clipped from V and 0 bases from J, the junction kept 4 bases outside the gene matches. CDR3 size: 15 residues. This CDR3 reads CASSEQGSNTGELFF. The CDR3 DNA reads as TGTGCCAGCAGCGAACAGGGGTCGAACACCGGGGAGCTGTTTTTT.

The chain has TRBV28 and TRBJ2-2, with TRBD2 identical over 12 bases. There are 17 residues in the CDR3. With V trimmed by 0 bases and J by 7 bases, 6 bases remained unmatched. Germline loops: CDR1 MDHEN, CDR2 SYDVKM. For the CDR3, the DNA is TGTGCCAGCAGTTTATGGCTAGCGGGGGGGCAAAACGGGGAGCTGTTTTTT. This codes for CASSLWLAGGQNGELFF.

The chain carries TRBV10-2 and TRBJ1-2; 8 bases are shared with TRBD1. Trimming cost V 3 bases and J 1 base; bases outside gene matches: 10. The CDR3 runs 17 residues. Germline V gene sequence: CDR1 WSHSY, CDR2 SAAADI. CDR3 DNA sequence: TGCGCCAGCAGTGACCAACCGACAGGGGCCTTTAACTATGGCTACACCTTC. Encoded protein: CASSDQPTGAFNYGYTF.

CDR3 region: CASSTTGATNEKLFF. Here the CDR3 DNA reads TGTGCCAGCAGCACGACAGGGGCAACTAATGAAAAACTGTTTTTT. The V call is TRBV7-9, the J call TRBJ1-4, with 8 nucleotides matching TRBD1. Trimming cost V 5 bases and J 0 bases; bases outside gene matches: 2. This CDR3 spans 15 amino acids. Germline CDR1 reads SEHNR; CDR2 reads FQNEAQ (reference sequence).

The chain couples TRBV7-9 to TRBJ1-2, with D perhaps matching TRBD1 (6 bases). Germline CDR1 SEHNR, CDR2 FQNEAQ (reference sequence). The length of the CDR3 is 13 residues. V gave up 7 bases and J gave up 2 bases, with 11 bases separating them. CDR3 in DNA: TGTGCCAGCAACCTCGGACAGAACTATGGCTACACCTTC. Translated: CASNLGQNYGYTF.

The V and J genes are TRBV5-1 and TRBJ2-7; TRBD1 might be the D (6 bases). Trimming left V 0 bases short and J 6 bases short, with 13 bases between. Germline V gene lookup returns CDR1 SGHRS and CDR2 YFSETQ. CDR3 length: 14 amino acids. The DNA for the CDR3 is TGCGCCAGCAGCTTGGGGCAGGGGTCCGGCGAGCAGTACTTC. It yields the protein CASSLGQGSGEQYF.

The chain recombines TRBV27 with TRBJ2-1, with D possibly matching TRBD2 (5 bases). The CDR3 is 13 amino acids. The V end lost 2 bases, the J end lost 3 bases, and 5 bases lay between the germline ends. The germline CDR1 and CDR2 sequences are MNHEY and SMNVEV (reference sequence). The CDR3 nucleotides read TGTGCCAGCAGTTTAGAGGGCTACAATGAGCAGTTCTTC. Translated, it gives CASSLEGYNEQFF.

This clone was seen just once. The V and J genes are TRBV18 and TRBJ1-1; unclear D gene. Trimming took 3 bases from V and 7 from J, leaving 18 bases between them. Germline CDR1 KGHSH, CDR2 LQKENI. There are 15 residues in the CDR3. CDR3 sequence reads: CASSPAEGQLSEAFF. CDR3 nucleotide sequence: TGTGCCAGCTCACCGGCGGAGGGTCAATTAAGTGAAGCTTTCTTT.

This clone was recorded once. The chain recombines TRBV5-5 with TRBJ1-1; a possible D gene is TRBD1 (6 bases). V lost 2 bases, J lost 4 bases, and 9 bases lay in between. The CDR3 loop spans 13 amino acids. CDR1 and CDR2 (germline): SGHKS, YYEKEE (reference sequence). The CDR3 nucleotides read TGTGCCAGCAGCTTAGAGGGGGTCACTGAAGCTTTCTTT. It codes for CASSLEGVTEAFF.

The chain links TRBV9 to TRBJ2-3, with 15 bases aligning to TRBD2. V trimming: 2 bases; J trimming: 4 bases; junction bases outside the gene matches: 5. Germline CDR1 reads SGDLS; CDR2 reads YYNGEE. This CDR3 has 17 amino acids. CDR3: CASSVGLAGGISDTQYF. CDR3 DNA sequence: TGTGCCAGCAGCGTGGGACTAGCGGGGGGAATCTCAGATACGCAGTATTTT.

The chain couples TRBV9 to TRBJ2-5, with D hard to call. The J call may be wrong; the DNA end is better matched by TRBJ2-7. The germline CDR1 and CDR2 sequences are SGDLS and YYNGEE. CDR3 size: 16 residues. CDR3 in amino acids: CASSPTRRGLSYEQYF. CDR3 nucleotides: TGTGCCAGCAGCCCAACGCGACGCGGTCTGTCCTACGAGCAGTACTTC.